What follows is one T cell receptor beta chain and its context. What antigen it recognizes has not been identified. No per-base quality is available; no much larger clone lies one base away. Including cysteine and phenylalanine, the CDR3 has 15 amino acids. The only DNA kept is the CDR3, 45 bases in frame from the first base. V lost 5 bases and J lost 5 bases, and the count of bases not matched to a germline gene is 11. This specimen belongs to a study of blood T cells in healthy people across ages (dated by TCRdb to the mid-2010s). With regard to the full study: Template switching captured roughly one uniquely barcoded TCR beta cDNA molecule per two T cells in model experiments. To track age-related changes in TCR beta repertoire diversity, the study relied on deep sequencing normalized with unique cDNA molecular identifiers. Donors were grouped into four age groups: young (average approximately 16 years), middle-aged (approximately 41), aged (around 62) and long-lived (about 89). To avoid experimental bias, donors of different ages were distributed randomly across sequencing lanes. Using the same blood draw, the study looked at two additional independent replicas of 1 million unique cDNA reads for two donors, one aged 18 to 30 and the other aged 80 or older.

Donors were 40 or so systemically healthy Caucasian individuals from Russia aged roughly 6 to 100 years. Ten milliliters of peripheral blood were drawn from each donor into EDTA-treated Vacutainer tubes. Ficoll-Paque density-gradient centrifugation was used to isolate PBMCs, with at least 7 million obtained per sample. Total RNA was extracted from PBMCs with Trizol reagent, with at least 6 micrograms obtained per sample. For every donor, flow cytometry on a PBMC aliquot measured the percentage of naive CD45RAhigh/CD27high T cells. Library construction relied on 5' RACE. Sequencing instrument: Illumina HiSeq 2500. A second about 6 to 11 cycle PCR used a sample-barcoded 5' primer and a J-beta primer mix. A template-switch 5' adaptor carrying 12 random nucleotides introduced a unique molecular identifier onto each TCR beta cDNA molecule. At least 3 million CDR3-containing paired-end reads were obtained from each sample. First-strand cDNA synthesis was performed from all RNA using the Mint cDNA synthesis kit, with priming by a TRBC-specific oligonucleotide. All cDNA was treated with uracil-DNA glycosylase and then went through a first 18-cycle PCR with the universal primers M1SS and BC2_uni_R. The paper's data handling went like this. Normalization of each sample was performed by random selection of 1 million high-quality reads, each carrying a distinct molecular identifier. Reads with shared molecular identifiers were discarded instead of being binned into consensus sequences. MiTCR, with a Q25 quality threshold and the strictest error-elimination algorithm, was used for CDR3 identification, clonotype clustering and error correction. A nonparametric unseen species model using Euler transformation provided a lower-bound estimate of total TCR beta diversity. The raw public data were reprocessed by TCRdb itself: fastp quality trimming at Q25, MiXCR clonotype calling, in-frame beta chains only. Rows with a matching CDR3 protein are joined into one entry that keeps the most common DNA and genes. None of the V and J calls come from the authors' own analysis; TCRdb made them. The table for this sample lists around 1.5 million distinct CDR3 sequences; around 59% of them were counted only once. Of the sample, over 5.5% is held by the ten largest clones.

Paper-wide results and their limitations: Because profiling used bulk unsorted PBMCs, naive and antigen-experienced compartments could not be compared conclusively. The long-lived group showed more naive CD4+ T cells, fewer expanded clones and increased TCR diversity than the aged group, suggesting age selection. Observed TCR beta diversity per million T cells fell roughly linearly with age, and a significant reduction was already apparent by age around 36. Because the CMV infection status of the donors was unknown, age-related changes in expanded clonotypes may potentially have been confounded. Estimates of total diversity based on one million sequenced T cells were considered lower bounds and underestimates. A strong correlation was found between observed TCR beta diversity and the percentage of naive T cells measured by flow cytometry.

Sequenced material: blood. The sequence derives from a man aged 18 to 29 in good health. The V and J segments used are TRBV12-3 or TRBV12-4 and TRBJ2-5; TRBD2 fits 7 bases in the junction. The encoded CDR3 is CASSGGPGLLETQYF. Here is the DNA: TGTGCCAGCAGTGGGGGACCGGGACTACTTGAGACCCAGTACTTC.